The sequence of this T cell receptor beta chain was determined in a study of yellow fever vaccine responses in identical twins. Study-wide results and limits: The T cell response to vaccination in identical twins was reportedly partly convergent and partly personalized.

TCRdb reprocessed the RT-PCR reads via MiXCR and lists one record per CDR3 protein. The data show about 16,000 distinct CDR3 sequences, around 84% seen once. As to this clonotype: The antigen is undetermined.

The source is a woman aged 18-29 years who received the yellow fever vaccine. This material consisted of T cells from blood (PBMCs), unsorted or a sorted subset (not recorded which), taken before or after yellow fever vaccination (not recorded which).

The CDR3 DNA sequence: TGTGCCATCAGTGGACGGACAGGGAACACTGAAGCTTTCTTT. This translates into CAISGRTGNTEAFF. This chain joins TRBV10-3 and TRBJ1-1; 7 bases are shared with TRBD1. The germline V gene encodes CDR1 ENHRY and CDR2 SYGVKD. This CDR3 has 14 residues. V gave up 4 bases and J gave up 1 base; unmatched junction bases: 3.